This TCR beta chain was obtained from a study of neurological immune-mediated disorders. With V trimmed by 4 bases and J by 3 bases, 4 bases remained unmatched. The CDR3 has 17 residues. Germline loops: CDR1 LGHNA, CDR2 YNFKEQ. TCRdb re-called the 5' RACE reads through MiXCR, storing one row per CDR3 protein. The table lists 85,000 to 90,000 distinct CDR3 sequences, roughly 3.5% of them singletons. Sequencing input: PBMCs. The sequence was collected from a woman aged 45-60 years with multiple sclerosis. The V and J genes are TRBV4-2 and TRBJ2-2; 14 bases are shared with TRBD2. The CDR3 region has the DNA TGTGCCAGCAGCCGCGGACTAGCGGGGGGCCACACCGGGGAGCTGTTTTTT. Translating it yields CASSRGLAGGHTGELFF.